This entry concerns a single TCR beta chain. The antigen is unknown. Germline loops: CDR1 MNHEY, CDR2 SMNVEV (reference sequence). CDR3 length: 14 amino acids. V was pared by 1 base and J by 8 bases, with 9 bases between. The entry originates in a study of ipilimumab plus nivolumab after autologous stem cell transplantation. Study-wide context: The DLBCL group included primary refractory and relapsed cases. The study, taken as a whole, reports: Authors suggest TCR repertoire, Treg phenotype and gut microbiota support further study.

Ipilimumab, 1 mg/kg, started 14 to 28 days after autologous transplant. Patients got 3 mg/kg IV nivolumab weeks 1, 4, 7, 10, then biweekly through week 26. The data were produced by immunoSEQ multiplex PCR, yet TCRdb's version contains in-frame clones alone and is incomplete. Among approximately 10,000 clones listed, about 81% were seen once. V gene TRBV27 combines with J gene TRBJ1-6, with D possibly being TRBD1 (5 bases). Sequenced material: PBMCs, taken in a trial of ipilimumab plus nivolumab as post-transplant consolidation. The receptor was derived from a male donor with diffuse large B-cell lymphoma. The CDR3 loop is CASSLWGGDSPLHF. CDR3 bases: TGTGCCAGCAGTTTATGGGGGGGGGATTCACCCCTCCACTTT.